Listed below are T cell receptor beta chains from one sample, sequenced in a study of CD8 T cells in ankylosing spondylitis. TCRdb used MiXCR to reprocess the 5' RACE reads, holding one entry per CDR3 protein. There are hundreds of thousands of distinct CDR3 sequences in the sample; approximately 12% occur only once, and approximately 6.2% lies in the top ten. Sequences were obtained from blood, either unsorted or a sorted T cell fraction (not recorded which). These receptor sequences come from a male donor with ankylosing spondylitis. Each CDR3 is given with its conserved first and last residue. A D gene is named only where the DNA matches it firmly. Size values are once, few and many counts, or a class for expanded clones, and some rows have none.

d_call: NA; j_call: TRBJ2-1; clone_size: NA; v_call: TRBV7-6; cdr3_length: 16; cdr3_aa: CASSFRSVSSYNEQFF; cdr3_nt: TGTGCCAGCAGCTTCCGTAGCGTGAGCTCCTACAATGAGCAGTTCTTC
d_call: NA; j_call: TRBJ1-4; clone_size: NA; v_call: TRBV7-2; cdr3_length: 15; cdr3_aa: CASSRTTATNEKLFF; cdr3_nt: TGTGCCAGCAGCCGGACGACAGCAACTAATGAAAAACTGTTTTTT
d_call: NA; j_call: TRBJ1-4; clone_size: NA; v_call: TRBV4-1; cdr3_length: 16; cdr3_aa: CASSQDIWGIGEKLFF; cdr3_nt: TGCGCCAGCAGCCAAGATATCTGGGGGATTGGTGAAAAACTGTTTTTT
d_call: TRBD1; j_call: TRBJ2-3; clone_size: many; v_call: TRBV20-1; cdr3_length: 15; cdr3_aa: CSASPPTGYTDTQYF; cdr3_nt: TGCAGTGCTAGCCCCCCGACAGGGTACACAGATACGCAGTATTTT
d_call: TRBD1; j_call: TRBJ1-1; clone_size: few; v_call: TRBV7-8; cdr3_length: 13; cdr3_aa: CASSRRGITEAFF; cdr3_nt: TGTGCCAGCAGCCGCAGGGGGATCACTGAAGCTTTCTTT
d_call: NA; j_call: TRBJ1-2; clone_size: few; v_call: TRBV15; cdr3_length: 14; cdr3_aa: CATSLGRDNYGYTF; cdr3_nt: TGTGCCACCAGCCTTGGACGGGACAACTATGGCTACACCTTC
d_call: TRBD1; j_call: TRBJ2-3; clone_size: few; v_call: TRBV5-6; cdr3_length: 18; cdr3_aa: CASSLYGTEGPSTDTQYF; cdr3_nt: TGTGCCAGCAGCTTGTACGGGACAGAAGGCCCTAGCACAGATACGCAGTATTTT
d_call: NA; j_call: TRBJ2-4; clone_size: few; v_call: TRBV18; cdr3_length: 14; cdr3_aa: CASRPDGLKNIQYF; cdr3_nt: TGTGCCAGCCGACCAGATGGCCTGAAAAACATTCAGTACTTC
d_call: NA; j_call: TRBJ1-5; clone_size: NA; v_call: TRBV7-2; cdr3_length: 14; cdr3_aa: CASSLGGSQAPQHF; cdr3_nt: TGTGCCAGCAGCTTAGGGGGTTCCCAAGCACCCCAGCATTTT
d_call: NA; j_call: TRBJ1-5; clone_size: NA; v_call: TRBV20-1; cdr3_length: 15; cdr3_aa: CSAIGGPRSNQPQHF; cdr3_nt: TGCAGTGCTATTGGGGGACCGCGAAGCAATCAGCCCCAGCATTTT
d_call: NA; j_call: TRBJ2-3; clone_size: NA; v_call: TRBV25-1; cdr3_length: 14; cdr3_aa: CASSDALSRGTQYF; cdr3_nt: TGTGCCAGCAGTGATGCCCTGTCGCGAGGGACGCAGTATTTT
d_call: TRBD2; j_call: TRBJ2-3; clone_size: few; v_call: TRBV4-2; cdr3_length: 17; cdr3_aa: CASSLVPLAGRTDTQYF; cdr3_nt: TGTGCCAGCAGTCTTGTCCCACTAGCGGGACGCACAGATACGCAGTATTTT
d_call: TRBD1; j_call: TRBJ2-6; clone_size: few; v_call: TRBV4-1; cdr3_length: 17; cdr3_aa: CASSRRDSGSGANVLTF; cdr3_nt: TGCGCCAGCAGCCGCCGGGACAGCGGCTCTGGGGCCAACGTCCTGACTTTC
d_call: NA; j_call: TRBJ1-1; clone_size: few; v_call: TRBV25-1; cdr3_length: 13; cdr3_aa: CASRQVGNTEAFF; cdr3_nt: TGTGCCAGCAGACAGGTTGGAAACACTGAAGCTTTCTTT
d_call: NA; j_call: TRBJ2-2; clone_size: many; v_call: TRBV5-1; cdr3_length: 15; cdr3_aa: CASSLTLTPARELFF; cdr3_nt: TGCGCCAGCAGCTTGACTCTCACTCCCGCCCGGGAGCTGTTTTTT
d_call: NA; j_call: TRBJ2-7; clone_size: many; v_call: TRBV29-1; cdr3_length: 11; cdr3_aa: CSVVTAYEQYF; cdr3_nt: TGCAGCGTTGTTACAGCCTACGAGCAGTACTTC
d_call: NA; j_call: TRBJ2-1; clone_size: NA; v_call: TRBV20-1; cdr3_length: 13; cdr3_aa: CSARGSAYNEQFF; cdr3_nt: TGCAGTGCTAGAGGTAGCGCCTACAATGAGCAGTTCTTC
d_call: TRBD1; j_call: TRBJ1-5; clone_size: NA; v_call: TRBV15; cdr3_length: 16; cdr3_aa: CATSRYTGGDNQPQHF; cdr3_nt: TGTGCCACCAGCAGATACACAGGGGGGGACAATCAGCCCCAGCATTTT
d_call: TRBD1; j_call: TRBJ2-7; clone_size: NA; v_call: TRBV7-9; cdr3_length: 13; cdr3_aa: CASSRQGVYEQYF; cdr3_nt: TGTGCCAGCAGCCGACAGGGCGTTTACGAGCAGTACTTC
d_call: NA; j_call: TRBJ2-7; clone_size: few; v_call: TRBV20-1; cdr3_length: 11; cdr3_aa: CSARGPGYQYF; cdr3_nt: TGCAGTGCTAGAGGGCCAGGGTATCAGTACTTC
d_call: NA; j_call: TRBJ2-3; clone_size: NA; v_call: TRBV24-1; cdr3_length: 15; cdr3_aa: CATSGPTRSTDTQYF; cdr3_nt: TGTGCCACCAGTGGCCCAACGAGAAGCACAGATACGCAGTATTTT
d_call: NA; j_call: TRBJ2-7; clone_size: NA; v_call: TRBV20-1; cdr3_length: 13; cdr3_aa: CSAREHRSYEQYF; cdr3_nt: TGCAGTGCTAGAGAACATCGGTCCTACGAGCAGTACTTC
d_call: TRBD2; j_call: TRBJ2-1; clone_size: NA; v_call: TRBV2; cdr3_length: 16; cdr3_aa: CASNQGLAGRANEQFF; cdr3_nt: TGTGCCAGCAACCAGGGACTAGCGGGGCGGGCCAATGAGCAGTTCTTC
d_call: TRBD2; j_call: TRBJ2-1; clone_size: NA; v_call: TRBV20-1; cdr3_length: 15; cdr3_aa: CSARDRLAGGHEQFF; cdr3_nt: TGCAGTGCTAGAGATAGACTAGCGGGAGGGCATGAGCAGTTCTTC
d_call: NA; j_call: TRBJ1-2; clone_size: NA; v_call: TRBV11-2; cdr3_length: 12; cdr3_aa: CASGDGNYGYTF; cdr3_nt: TGTGCCAGCGGCGACGGGAACTATGGCTACACCTTC
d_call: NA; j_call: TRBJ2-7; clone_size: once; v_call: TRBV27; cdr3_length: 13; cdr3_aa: CASSSRGPYEQYF; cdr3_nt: TGTGCCAGCAGTTCTAGGGGCCCTTACGAGCAGTACTTC
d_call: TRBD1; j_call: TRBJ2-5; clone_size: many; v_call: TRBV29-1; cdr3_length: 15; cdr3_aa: CSVGPRDRMQETQYF; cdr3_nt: TGCAGCGTTGGACCCCGGGACAGGATGCAAGAGACCCAGTACTTC
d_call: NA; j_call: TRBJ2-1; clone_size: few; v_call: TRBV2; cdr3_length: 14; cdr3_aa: CASTNSGSYNEQFF; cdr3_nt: TGTGCCAGTACTAATTCGGGCTCCTACAATGAGCAGTTCTTC
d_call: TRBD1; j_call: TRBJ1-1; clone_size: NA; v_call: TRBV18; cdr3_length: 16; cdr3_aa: CASAPGLDRVNTEAFF; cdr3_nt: TGTGCCAGCGCACCAGGTCTCGACAGGGTGAACACTGAAGCTTTCTTT
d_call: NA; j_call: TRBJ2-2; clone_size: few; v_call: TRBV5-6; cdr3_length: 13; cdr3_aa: CASRLRDSGELFF; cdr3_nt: TGTGCCAGCAGATTACGGGATTCCGGGGAGCTGTTTTTT
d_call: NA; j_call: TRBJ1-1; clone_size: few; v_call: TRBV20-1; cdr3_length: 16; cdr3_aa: CSARDGARVGNTEAFF; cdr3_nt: TGCAGTGCTAGAGATGGGGCCAGGGTGGGGAACACTGAAGCTTTCTTT
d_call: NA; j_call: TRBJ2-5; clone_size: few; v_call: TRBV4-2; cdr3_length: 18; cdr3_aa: CASSRKGSGGEWGETQYF; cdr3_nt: TGTGCCAGCAGCCGGAAGGGGTCGGGCGGAGAATGGGGAGAGACCCAGTACTTC
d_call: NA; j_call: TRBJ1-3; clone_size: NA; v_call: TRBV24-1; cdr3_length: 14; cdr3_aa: CATSDPSSGNTIYF; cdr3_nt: TGTGCCACCAGTGACCCGAGCTCTGGAAACACCATATATTTT
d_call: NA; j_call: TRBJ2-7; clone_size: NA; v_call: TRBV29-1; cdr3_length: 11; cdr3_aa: CSVEEAGEQYF; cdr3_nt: TGCAGCGTTGAAGAAGCGGGCGAGCAGTACTTC
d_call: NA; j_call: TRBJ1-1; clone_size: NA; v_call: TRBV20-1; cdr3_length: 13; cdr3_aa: CSASREEVSEAFF; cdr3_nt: TGCAGTGCTTCTCGAGAGGAGGTGTCTGAAGCTTTCTTT
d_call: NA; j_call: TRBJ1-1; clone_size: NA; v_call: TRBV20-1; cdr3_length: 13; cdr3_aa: CSARDPRYTEAFF; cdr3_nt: TGCAGTGCTAGGGACCCCCGTTATACTGAAGCTTTCTTT
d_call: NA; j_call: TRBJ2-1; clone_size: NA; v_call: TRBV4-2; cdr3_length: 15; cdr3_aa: CASSQPDSSYNEQFF; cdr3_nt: TGTGCCAGCAGCCAACCGGACAGCTCCTACAATGAGCAGTTCTTC
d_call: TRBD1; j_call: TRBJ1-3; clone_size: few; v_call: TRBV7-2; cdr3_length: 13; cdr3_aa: CASSSDRGNTIYF; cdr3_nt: TGTGCCAGCAGCTCGGACAGGGGAAACACCATATATTTT
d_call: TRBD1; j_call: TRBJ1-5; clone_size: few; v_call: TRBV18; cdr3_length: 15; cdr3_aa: CASSRSTGANQPQHF; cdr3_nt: TGTGCCAGCTCACGATCTACAGGGGCCAATCAGCCCCAGCATTTT
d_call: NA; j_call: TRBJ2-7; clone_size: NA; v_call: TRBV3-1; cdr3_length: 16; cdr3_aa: CASSQRGRTYSYEQYF; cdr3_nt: TGTGCCAGCAGCCAAAGGGGCAGAACATACTCCTACGAGCAGTACTTC
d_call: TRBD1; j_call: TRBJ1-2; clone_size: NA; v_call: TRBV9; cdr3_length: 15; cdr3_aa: CASSVLIGGQSGYTF; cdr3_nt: TGTGCCAGCAGCGTACTCATTGGGGGACAGTCGGGCTACACCTTC
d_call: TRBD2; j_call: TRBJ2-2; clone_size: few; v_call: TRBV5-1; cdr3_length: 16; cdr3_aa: CASSLPGLAGTGELFF; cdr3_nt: TGCGCCAGCAGCTTACCGGGGCTAGCGGGAACCGGGGAGCTGTTTTTT
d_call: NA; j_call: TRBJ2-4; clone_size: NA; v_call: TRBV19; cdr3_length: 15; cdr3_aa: CASRGPGQAKNIQYF; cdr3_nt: TGTGCCAGTAGAGGGCCGGGTCAAGCCAAAAACATTCAGTACTTC
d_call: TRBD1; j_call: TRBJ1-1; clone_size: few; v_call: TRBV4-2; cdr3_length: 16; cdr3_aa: CASSQADRGGKTEAFF; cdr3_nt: TGTGCCAGCAGCCAGGCTGACAGGGGAGGAAAAACTGAAGCTTTCTTT
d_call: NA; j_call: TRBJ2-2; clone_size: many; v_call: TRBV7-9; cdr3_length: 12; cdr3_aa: CASSSGSGELFF; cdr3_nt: TGTGCCAGCAGCTCAGGCTCCGGGGAGCTGTTTTTT
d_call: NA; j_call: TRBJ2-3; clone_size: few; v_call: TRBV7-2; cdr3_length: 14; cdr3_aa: CASSLTLITDTQYF; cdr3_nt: TGTGCCAGCAGCTTGACTCTTATCACAGATACGCAGTATTTT
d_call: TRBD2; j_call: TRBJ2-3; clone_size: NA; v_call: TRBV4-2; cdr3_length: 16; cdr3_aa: CASSQDTSGVTDTQYF; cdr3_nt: TGTGCCAGCAGCCAAGATACTAGCGGGGTAACGGATACGCAGTATTTT
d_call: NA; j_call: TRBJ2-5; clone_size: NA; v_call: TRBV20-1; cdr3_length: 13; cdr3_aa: CSARTSRQETQYF; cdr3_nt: TGCAGTGCTAGAACTTCGAGGCAGGAGACCCAGTACTTC
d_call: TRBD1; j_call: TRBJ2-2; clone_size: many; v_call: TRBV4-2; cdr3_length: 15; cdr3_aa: CASSQAGTGPGELFF; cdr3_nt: TGTGCCAGCAGCCAAGCCGGGACAGGGCCTGGGGAGCTGTTTTTT
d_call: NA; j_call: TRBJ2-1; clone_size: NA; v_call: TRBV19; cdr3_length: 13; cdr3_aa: CASSMTNYNEQFF; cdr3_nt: TGTGCCAGTAGTATGACTAACTACAATGAGCAGTTCTTC
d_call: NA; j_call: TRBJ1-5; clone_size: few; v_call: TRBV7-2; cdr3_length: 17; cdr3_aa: CASSLLPTRYSNQPQHF; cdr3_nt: TGTGCCAGCAGCCTCCTCCCCACTCGGTATAGCAATCAGCCCCAGCATTTT
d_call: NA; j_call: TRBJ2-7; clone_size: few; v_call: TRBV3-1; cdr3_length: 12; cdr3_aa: CASSQEQVEQYF; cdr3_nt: TGTGCCAGCAGCCAAGAACAAGTCGAGCAGTACTTC
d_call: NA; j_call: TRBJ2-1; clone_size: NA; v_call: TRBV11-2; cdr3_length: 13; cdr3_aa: CASSMDNYNEQFF; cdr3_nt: TGTGCCAGCAGCATGGATAACTACAATGAGCAGTTCTTC
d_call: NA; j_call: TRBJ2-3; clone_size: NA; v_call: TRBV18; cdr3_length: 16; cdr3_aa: CASSPPGQRAADTQYF; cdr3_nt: TGTGCCAGCTCACCACCGGGACAAAGAGCGGCAGATACGCAGTATTTT
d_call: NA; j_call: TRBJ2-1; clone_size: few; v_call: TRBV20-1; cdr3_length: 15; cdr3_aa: CSASGPRGPYNEQFF; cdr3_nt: TGCAGTGCTAGCGGCCCACGGGGCCCCTACAATGAGCAGTTCTTC